This section outlines one TCR beta chain sequence together with its context. Its cognate antigen has yet to be identified. No much larger clonotype is one base removed from it; base qualities were not supplied. The germline V gene (reference sequence) gives CDR1 as LGHDT and CDR2 as YNNKEL. V is reduced by 5 bases and J by 3 bases, leaving a spacing of 13 bases between them. Spanning cysteine to phenylalanine, the CDR3 consists of 14 amino acids. Just CDR3 DNA is preserved here, 42 bases in frame from base 1. RNA was extracted using the RNeasy kit, and roughly 0.5 to 1 microgram was reverse transcribed with random hexamers. The immunoSEQ multiplex PCR assay, which covers 54 Vbeta and 13 Jbeta segments, was used to amplify TCR beta CDR3 regions. PCR amplification bias was corrected using a synthetic template baseline for primer optimization and computational correction. Per the original workflow: Reads were annotated to V, D and J genes according to IMGT and were analyzed with immunoSEQ Analyzer, with only productive sequences retained. Clonality was calculated as one minus the Shannon entropy normalized by log2 of the number of productive unique sequences. For each patient and control, public and private clones were evaluated among the 100 most prevalent clones. Clones were defined as Susac-specific when absent from the healthy and MS cohorts, from over 950 published viral clones and from other ImmuneACCESS disease sequences. The public reads were reprocessed in TCRdb via fastp at Q25 and MiXCR, keeping in-frame beta chains. Rows with a matching CDR3 protein are joined into one entry that keeps the most common DNA and genes. None of the V and J calls come from the authors' own analysis; TCRdb made them. The sample table contains roughly 200,000 distinct CDR3 sequences; only one count was recorded for 90% to 95% of them. The top ten clonotypes cover about 0.095% of the sample.

This entry belongs to a study of CD8 T cells in Susac syndrome (dated by TCRdb to between 2018 and 2021). Background on the whole study: The study used repertoire sequencing to test whether antigen drove CD8+ T cell activation and differentiation in Susac syndrome.

Study-level results and caveats: The study acknowledged that relatively few individuals were included in the TCR sequencing and HLA analysis.

Peripheral blood CD8+ and CD4+ T cells from healthy donors, Susac syndrome patients and multiple sclerosis patients were profiled using high-throughput TCR beta sequencing. Healthy donors were included as age- and sex-matched controls. Bulk CD8+ and CD4+ T cells were purified magnetically by negative isolation, whereas CD8+ TEMRA cells were enriched by FACS. Blood was collected in EDTA tubes and processed within 24 hours, with PBMCs isolated through density gradient centrifugation. PBMCs intended for TCR sequencing were cryopreserved in liquid nitrogen and were subsequently thawed in a 37 degrees C water bath. Purity of sorted or isolated CD4+, CD8+ and CD8+ TEMRA cells was at least 90%.

Sequencing was carried out using CD4+ T cells from PBMCs. The receptor's source is a human donor in good health. The chain joins TRBV3-1 to TRBJ1-1, with TRBD1 tentatively as D gene (6 bases match). The CDR3 is CASSFTGRHTEAFF. DNA sequence: TGTGCCAGCAGCTTTACAGGGCGGCACACTGAAGCTTTCTTT.